Presented here are 10 T cell receptor beta chains from one specimen sequenced in a study of shared clonotypes between healthy human individuals. Clones were sequenced by immunoSEQ multiplex PCR, and TCRdb holds only the in-frame ones, with some missing. The table has just over 2,000,000 clones, 95% seen once. Sequenced: naive CD4+ T cells sorted from blood. The subset denotes: CD45RA+ positively selected. These receptors all stem from a man aged 18 to 29 in good health.

V is TRBV7-2 and J is TRBJ2-1, with a weak D call TRBD1 (5 bases). The CDR3 is 13 residues long. With 2 bases removed from V and 8 bases from J, the gap between germline ends came to 10 bases. Germline lookup yields CDR1 SGHTA and CDR2 FQGNSA. As DNA, the CDR3 is TGTGCCAGCAGCTTACAGGGAAGGCATGAGCAGTTCTTC. Its translation is CASSLQGRHEQFF.

This chain joins TRBV5-4 and TRBJ2-4, with D maybe TRBD1 (6 bases). In germline, CDR1 is SGHNT, CDR2 YYREEE (reference sequence). Trimming shortened V by 0 bases and J by 9 bases, and 22 bases separated the two germline ends. The CDR3 sequence is 17 residues long. The CDR3 DNA reads TGTGCCAGCAGCTTGGATGATATGACAGGTAGATCTCGCATTCAGTACTTC. This sequence encodes CASSLDDMTGRSRIQYF.

The chain's CDR3 is CAATGDSNQPQHF. CDR3 DNA: TGTGCCGCAACGGGGGACAGCAATCAGCCCCAGCATTTT. This chain joins TRBV2 and TRBJ1-5, with D perhaps matching TRBD1 (5 bases). Trimming pared 11 bases from V and 1 base from J, leaving 12 bases between. The length of the CDR3 is 13 residues. CDR1 is SNHLY, CDR2 FYNNEI, per germline.

V usage is TRBV19 and J usage is TRBJ2-3; 8 bases are shared with TRBD2. The V gene end was trimmed by 5 bases and the J gene end by 2 bases; junction bases not matched to a gene: 9. The CDR3 is 16 residues long. Germline loops: CDR1 LNHDA, CDR2 SQIVND (reference sequence). The CDR3 DNA follows: TGTGCCAGTAGTCCTCTGGCGGGGGGCCTCACAGATACGCAGTATTTT. Translating gives CASSPLAGGLTDTQYF.

This chain connects TRBV5-6 to TRBJ2-1, with 11 bases lining up with TRBD2. The CDR3 length is 15 residues. Losses at the gene ends were 4 bases for V and 6 bases for J; bases not matched to a gene: 6. The V gene's germline CDR1 is SGHDT and CDR2 YYEEEE. The CDR3 sequence is CASSALAGAINEQFF. The DNA for the CDR3 is TGTGCCAGCAGCGCACTAGCGGGGGCTATCAATGAGCAGTTCTTC.

The gene calls are TRBV5-6 and TRBJ1-6; D is unclear. This CDR3 comprises 14 residues. V gave up 3 bases and J gave up 1 base, with 5 bases separating them. Looked up from germline, CDR1 is SGHDT and CDR2 is YYEEEE. The CDR3 nucleotides are TGTGCCAGCAGCTCTGTGTCCTATAATTCACCCCTCCACTTT. It specifies CASSSVSYNSPLHF.

The rearrangement links TRBV4-3 to TRBJ1-5, with D uncertain. Germline V gene data show CDR1 as LGHNA and CDR2 as YSLEER. The CDR3 loop spans 15 amino acids. V lost 0 bases to trimming and J lost 8 bases, with 14 bases between them. The CDR3 is CASSQDGRAGEPQHF. CDR3 sequence (DNA): TGCGCCAGCAGCCAAGACGGCCGGGCGGGTGAGCCCCAGCATTTT.

The gene calls are TRBV5-4 and TRBJ2-1; D gene uncertain. V was shortened by 0 bases and J by 3 bases, with 4 bases between the two germline ends. CDR1 and CDR2 (germline): SGHNT, YYREEE (reference sequence). The CDR3 covers 13 residues. In DNA, the CDR3 is TGTGCCAGCAGCTTGGGATACTACAATGAGCAGTTCTTC. Protein sequence: CASSLGYYNEQFF.

This clone was seen a few times. In the same sample, other DNA sequences code for this CDR3. The genes are TRBV2 and TRBJ2-7, with 8 bases matching TRBD1. This CDR3 is built from 14 residues. V trimming: 6 bases; J trimming: 0 bases; junction bases outside the gene matches: 4. Germline V gene lookup returns CDR1 SNHLY and CDR2 FYNNEI. CDR3 protein: CASRDRVSSYEQYF. The CDR3 nucleotides are TGTGCCAGCAGGGACAGGGTCAGCTCCTACGAGCAGTACTTC.

The chain links TRBV2 to TRBJ2-5; D not resolved. Looked up from germline, CDR1 is SNHLY and CDR2 is FYNNEI. The CDR3 consists of 13 residues. V was shortened by 6 bases and J by 5 bases, with 13 bases between the two germline ends. The CDR3 here is CASSPGGLETQYF. In DNA form, the CDR3 reads TGTGCCAGCAGCCCCGGTGGCTTGGAGACCCAGTACTTC.